This T cell receptor (beta chain) was observed in a study of early T cells in non-severe SARS-CoV-2 infection. Study-wide points: Lookups in VDJdb leaned toward anti-spike CD8 responses and missed private and CD4 specificities.

Trimming at V came to 0 bases and at J to 5 bases, leaving 3 bases not matched to a gene. The V gene's germline CDR1 is SEHNR and CDR2 FQNEAQ (reference sequence). This CDR3 is built from 14 residues. In this sample, this clonotype turned up a few times. Its antigen is undetermined. TCRdb called the 5' RACE reads again in MiXCR, with one record for every CDR3 protein. The data contain roughly 70,000 distinct CDR3 sequences, 20% of them singletons. The receptor comes from an adult who was a healthcare worker with PCR-confirmed SARS-CoV-2 infection or an uninfected control (not recorded which). Material: whole blood, obtained at baseline. J is TRBJ2-7 and V is TRBV7-9; 8 bases are shared with TRBD1. CDR3 sequence (DNA): TGTGCCAGCAGCTTAGCGTGGACAGGGCACGAGCAGTACTTC. Protein product: CASSLAWTGHEQYF.